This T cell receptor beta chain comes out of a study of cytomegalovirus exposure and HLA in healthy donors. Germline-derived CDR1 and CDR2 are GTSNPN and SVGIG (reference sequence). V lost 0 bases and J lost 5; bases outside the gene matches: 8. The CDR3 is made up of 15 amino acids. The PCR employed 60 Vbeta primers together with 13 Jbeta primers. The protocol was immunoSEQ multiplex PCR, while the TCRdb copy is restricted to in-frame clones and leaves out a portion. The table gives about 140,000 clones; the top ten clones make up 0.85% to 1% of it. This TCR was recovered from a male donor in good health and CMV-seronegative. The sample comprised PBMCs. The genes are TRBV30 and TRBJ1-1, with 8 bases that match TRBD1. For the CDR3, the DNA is TGTGCCTGGAGTGTGTCTGGACAGGGATGGACTGAAGCTTTCTTT. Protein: CAWSVSGQGWTEAFF.